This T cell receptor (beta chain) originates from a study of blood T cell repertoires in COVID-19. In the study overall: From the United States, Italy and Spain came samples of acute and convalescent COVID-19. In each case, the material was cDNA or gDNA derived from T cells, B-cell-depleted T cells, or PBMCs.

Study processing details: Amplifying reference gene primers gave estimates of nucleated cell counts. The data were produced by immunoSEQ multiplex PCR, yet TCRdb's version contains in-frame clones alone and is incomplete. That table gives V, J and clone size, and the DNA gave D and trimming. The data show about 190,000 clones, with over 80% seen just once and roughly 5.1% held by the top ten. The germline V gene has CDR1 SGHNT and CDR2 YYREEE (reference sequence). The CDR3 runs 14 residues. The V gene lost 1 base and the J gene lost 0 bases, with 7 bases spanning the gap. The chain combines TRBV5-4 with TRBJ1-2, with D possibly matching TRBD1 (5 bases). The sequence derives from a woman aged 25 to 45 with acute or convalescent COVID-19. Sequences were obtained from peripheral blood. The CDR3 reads CASSLRGTNYGYTF. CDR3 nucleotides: TGTGCCAGCAGCTTGAGGGGTACTAACTATGGCTACACCTTC. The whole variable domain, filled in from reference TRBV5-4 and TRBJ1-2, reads ETGVTQSPTHLIKTRGQQVTLRCSSQSGHNTVSWYQQALGQGPQFIFQYYREEENGRGNFPPRFSGLQFPNYSSELNVNALELDDSALYLCASSLRGTNYGYTFGSGTRLTVV.